This T cell receptor (beta chain) was identified during a study of brain T cells in children with intractable seizures. The sample's time point: blood from clinic visit 5 months post-surgery; TSC patient then seizure free. Only cases whose brain tissue showed the highest T cell transcript signatures were sequenced. Sequencing was performed with immunoSEQ multiplex PCR; in TCRdb, only in-frame clones are kept and a portion is missing. The data show approximately 330,000 clones, about 93% seen once. From germline, CDR1 is SGHRS and CDR2 YFSETQ. V lost 2 bases and J 4 bases, leaving 6 bases between the germline ends. The CDR3 is 12 residues long.

This clonotype originated in a boy less than two years old with tuberous sclerosis and intractable seizures. The source material was peripheral blood, sampled more than 4 months after surgery. V gene TRBV5-1 combines with J gene TRBJ1-1; D unclear. The CDR3 DNA is TGCGCCAGCAGCTTTAGCGGCACTGAAGCTTTCTTT. It encodes CASSFSGTEAFF.